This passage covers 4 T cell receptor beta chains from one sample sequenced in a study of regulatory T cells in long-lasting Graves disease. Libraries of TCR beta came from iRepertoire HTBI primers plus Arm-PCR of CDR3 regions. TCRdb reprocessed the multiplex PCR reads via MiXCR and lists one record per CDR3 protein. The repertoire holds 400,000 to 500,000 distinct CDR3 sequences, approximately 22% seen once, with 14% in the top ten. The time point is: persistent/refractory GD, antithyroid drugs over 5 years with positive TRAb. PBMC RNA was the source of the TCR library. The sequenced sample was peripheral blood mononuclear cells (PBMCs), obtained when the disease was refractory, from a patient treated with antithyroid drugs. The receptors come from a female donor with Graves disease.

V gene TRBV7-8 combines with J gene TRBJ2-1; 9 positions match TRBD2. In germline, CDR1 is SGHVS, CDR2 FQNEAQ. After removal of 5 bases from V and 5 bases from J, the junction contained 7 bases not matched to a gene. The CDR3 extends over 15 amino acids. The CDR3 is CASSPRLAADNEQFF. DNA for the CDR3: TGTGCCAGCAGCCCCCGACTAGCGGCAGACAATGAGCAGTTCTTC.

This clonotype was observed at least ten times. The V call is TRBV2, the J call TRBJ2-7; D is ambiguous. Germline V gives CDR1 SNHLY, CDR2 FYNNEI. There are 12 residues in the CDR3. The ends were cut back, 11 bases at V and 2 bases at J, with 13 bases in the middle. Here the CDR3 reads CAGSGLPYEQYF. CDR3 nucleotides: TGTGCCGGCTCCGGGCTCCCCTACGAGCAGTACTTC.

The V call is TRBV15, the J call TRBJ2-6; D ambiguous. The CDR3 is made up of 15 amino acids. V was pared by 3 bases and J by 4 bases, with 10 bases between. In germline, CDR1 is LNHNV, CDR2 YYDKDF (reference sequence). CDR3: CATSRSGPGANVLTF. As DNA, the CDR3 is TGTGCCACCAGCAGGTCAGGACCAGGGGCCAACGTCCTGACTTTC.

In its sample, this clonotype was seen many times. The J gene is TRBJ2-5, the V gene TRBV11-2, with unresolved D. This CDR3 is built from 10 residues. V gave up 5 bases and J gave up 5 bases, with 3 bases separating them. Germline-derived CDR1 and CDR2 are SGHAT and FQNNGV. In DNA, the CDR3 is TGTGCCAGCAGCGCCGAGACCCAGTACTTC. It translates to CASSAETQYF.